Detailed here is one T cell receptor beta chain. The specificity of this receptor is unknown. No base quality values were provided; no much bigger clone lies one nucleotide off. Its CDR3 holds 17 amino acids, cysteine through phenylalanine. The kept DNA is CDR3 alone, 51 bases in frame from the first base. In the germline V gene, CDR1 corresponds to MNHEY and CDR2 to SVGEGT. V is cut by 0 bases and J by 6 bases, and the space between the germline ends is 18 bases. This specimen comes from a study of tumor and adjacent non-tumor tissue in lung cancer (dated by TCRdb to between 2017 and 2018). About the investigation overall: The cohort included around twelve adenocarcinoma, a couple of squamous cell carcinoma and 1 small cell lung cancer patients. Sequencing generated a total of some 130 million productive TCRbeta reads, averaging about 4.2 million reads per sample. Ages among the roughly 15 patients ranged from about 30 to 85 years, there were roughly ten men and 5 women, and disease was at TNM stage I to III. For each patient, one tumor sample and one normal lung sample were taken, giving thirty paired specimens that underwent TCRbeta CDR3 sequencing. The study compared bulk TCRbeta repertoires between lung tumor tissue and matched distant non-tumor lung tissue from 15 lung cancer patients.

RNA was isolated from bulk unsorted tissue, and RNA quality was assessed with a NanoDrop ND-1000 and an Agilent 2100. Normal lung samples were distant non-tumor tissue taken more than 3 cm from the tumor edge. The donors were newly diagnosed lung cancer patients admitted for thoracic surgery in China from August to November 2014 who had not received prior chemotherapy. The study excluded patients who had received radiotherapy or chemotherapy before or who had another cancer at the same time. Surgical tissue pieces of roughly 1-2 cm3 were preserved in RNAlater solution and were kept at -80 degrees C until use. Study-wide findings and limitations: Only approximately 14 patients were included in the cohort, and the need for larger samples and more detailed clinical data was noted by the authors. TCR diversity was significantly higher in younger patients, and higher tumor TCR diversity was associated with shorter overall and disease-free survival. Tumor tissue showed significantly higher TCR diversity (inverse Simpson) than normal lung tissue, at around 450 vs 150 (P = 0.0075, Mann-Whitney U test). Neither the sequencing platform nor unique molecular identifiers are mentioned in the methods. Peripheral blood was not sequenced, so blood TCRbeta repertoires were not examined in the lung cancer patients of the study. The top 100 clones made up a significantly larger cumulative share of the repertoire in normal lung than in tumor tissue.

Library prep was done by multiplex PCR. These reads were obtained on an Illumina HiSeq 2500. TCRbeta libraries were constructed through three rounds of nested PCR with primers (Table S4) according to protocols modified from ARM-PCR. Before sequencing, PCR products in the 200-500 bp range were cut out of the gel and cleaned up using the QIAquick gel extraction kit. The study's own analysis went as follows. Trimmomatic was used to clean the reads, FLASH was used to merge the reads into complete CDR3 sequences, and MiTCR was used to assign the reads to V(D)J germline segments. Clonal diversity was computed as the inverse Simpson's index with VDJtools. In-frame sequences lacking a premature stop codon were counted as productive reads. TCRdb reanalyzed the raw reads on its own, using fastp at Q25 for trimming and MiXCR for clone calling, and kept in-frame beta chains. Entries are consolidated by CDR3 protein sequence, retaining the most common genes and DNA. The V and J calls were not made by the authors but by TCRdb's processing. Counted in this sample were some 73,000 distinct CDR3 sequences; about four fifths of them appeared once. The ten largest clones take up 51% of the sample.

This clonotype was sampled from a man aged 55-75 years with non-small cell lung cancer. Sequencing input: distant non-tumor lung tissue. The chain uses TRBV6-2 or TRBV6-3 and TRBJ2-4; the D gene is not confidently resolved. Here the CDR3 is given as CASSYSMASGTINIQYF. The DNA sequence reads TGTGCCAGCAGTTACTCGATGGCAAGTGGTACGATAAACATTCAGTACTTC.